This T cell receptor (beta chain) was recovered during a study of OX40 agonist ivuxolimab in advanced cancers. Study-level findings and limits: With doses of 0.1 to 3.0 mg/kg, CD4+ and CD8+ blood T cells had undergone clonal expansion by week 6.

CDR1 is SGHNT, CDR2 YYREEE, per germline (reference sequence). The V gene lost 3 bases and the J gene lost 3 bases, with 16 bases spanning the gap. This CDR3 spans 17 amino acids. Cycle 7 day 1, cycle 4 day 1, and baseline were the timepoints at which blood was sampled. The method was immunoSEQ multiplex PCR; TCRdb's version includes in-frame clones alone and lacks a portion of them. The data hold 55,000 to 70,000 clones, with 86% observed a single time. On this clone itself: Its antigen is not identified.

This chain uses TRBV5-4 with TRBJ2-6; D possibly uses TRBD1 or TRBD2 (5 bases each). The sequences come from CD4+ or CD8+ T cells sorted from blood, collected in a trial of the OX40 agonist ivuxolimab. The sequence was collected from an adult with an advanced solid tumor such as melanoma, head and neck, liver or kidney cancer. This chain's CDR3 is CASSSGTPGLGANVLTF. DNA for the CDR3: TGTGCCAGCAGCTCTGGGACGCCTGGTCTTGGGGCCAACGTCCTGACTTTC. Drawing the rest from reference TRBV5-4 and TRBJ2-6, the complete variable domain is ETGVTQSPTHLIKTRGQQVTLRCSSQSGHNTVSWYQQALGQGPQFIFQYYREEENGRGNFPPRFSGLQFPNYSSELNVNALELDDSALYLCASSSGTPGLGANVLTFGAGSRLTVL.